Following are 14 T cell receptor beta chains from one sample sequenced in a study of glioma-infiltrating T cells after dendritic cell vaccination. TCRdb's copy holds only in-frame clones and misses some; the assay was immunoSEQ multiplex PCR. Among around 67,000 clones listed, approximately 81% were seen once. The source material was blood, sampled before dendritic cell vaccination. These receptors came from a human donor with glioblastoma.

The J gene is TRBJ2-5, the V gene TRBV5-6, with D possibly matching TRBD1 (5 bases). With 0 bases removed from V and 5 bases from J, the gap between germline ends came to 5 bases. The CDR3 length is 12 residues. Germline CDR1 SGHDT, CDR2 YYEEEE. The CDR3 bases are TGTGCCAGCAGCTTGGACAGGGAGACCCAGTACTTC. It specifies CASSLDRETQYF.

The chain combines TRBV6-1 with TRBJ2-2, with TRBD1 matching 9 bases. After removal of 4 bases from V and 4 bases from J, the junction contained 4 bases not matched to a gene. CDR3 size: 15 residues. From germline, CDR1 is MNHNS and CDR2 SASEGT. CDR3 DNA: TGTGCCAGCAGTGTCGTGGACAGGGGCACCGGGGAGCTGTTTTTT. Protein product: CASSVVDRGTGELFF.

The J gene is TRBJ1-1, the V gene TRBV9; 9 nucleotides agree with TRBD1. Germline-derived CDR1 and CDR2 are SGDLS and YYNGEE. CDR3 size: 16 residues. V shed 2 bases and J 0 bases; nucleotides not matched to a gene: 5. The CDR3 region has the DNA TGTGCCAGCAGCGTGGGACAGGGAAGGATGAACACTGAAGCTTTCTTT. Its translation is CASSVGQGRMNTEAFF.

The rearrangement joins TRBV5-4 to TRBJ1-6; 7 nucleotides match TRBD1. Germline V gene sequence: CDR1 SGHNT, CDR2 YYREEE (reference sequence). CDR3 length equals 16 residues. Trimming removed 0 bases from V and 6 bases from J; junction bases left unmatched: 6. CDR3 nucleotides: TGTGCCAGCAGCTTGGCAGGGGGTGTGTCTAATTCACCCCTCCACTTT. The encoded protein is CASSLAGGVSNSPLHF. Combining the CDR3 with reference TRBV5-4 and TRBJ1-6 gives the whole variable domain ETGVTQSPTHLIKTRGQQVTLRCSSQSGHNTVSWYQQALGQGPQFIFQYYREEENGRGNFPPRFSGLQFPNYSSELNVNALELDDSALYLCASSLAGGVSNSPLHFGNGTRLTVT.

This chain uses TRBV5-4 with TRBJ1-2, with TRBD1 identical over 9 bases. The CDR3 has 15 residues. Germline V gene sequence: CDR1 SGHNT, CDR2 YYREEE (reference sequence). V lost 4 bases, J lost 6 bases, and 10 bases stayed unmatched. CDR3 region: CASSSPQGARDGYTF. The CDR3 DNA follows: TGTGCCAGCAGCAGTCCACAGGGGGCAAGGGATGGCTACACCTTC.

V and J are TRBV7-8 and TRBJ1-2, with a weak D call TRBD1 (6 bases). Trimming took 5 bases from V and 4 from J, leaving 8 bases between them. This CDR3 contains 12 residues. The germline V gene encodes CDR1 SGHVS and CDR2 FQNEAQ. The CDR3 is CASSEGVYGYTF. Here the CDR3 DNA reads TGTGCCAGCAGCGAGGGGGTCTATGGCTACACCTTC.

The chain links TRBV9 to TRBJ1-1; D unclear. The germline V gene has CDR1 SGDLS and CDR2 YYNGEE. This CDR3 region has 15 residues. V lost 0 bases, J lost 0 bases, and 9 bases lay in between. CDR3 region: CASSVGGSMNTEAFF. The CDR3 region has the DNA TGTGCCAGCAGCGTAGGCGGGAGCATGAACACTGAAGCTTTCTTT.

This sequence joins TRBV27 and TRBJ2-1, with TRBD2 matching 12 bases. CDR1 and CDR2 (germline): MNHEY, SMNVEV (reference sequence). V was pared by 6 bases and J by 6 bases, with 12 bases of the junction left unmatched. The CDR3 runs to 17 residues. The DNA for the CDR3 is TGTGCCAGCAGCGCCCGCCTAGCGGGGGGGCCCTTCAATGAGCAGTTCTTC. It translates to CASSARLAGGPFNEQFF.

The rearrangement uses TRBV19 and TRBJ2-2, with 9 bases matching TRBD1. The CDR3 covers 17 residues. V was clipped by 2 bases and J by 5 bases; unmatched bases: 9. The V gene's germline CDR1 is LNHDA and CDR2 SQIVND (reference sequence). The CDR3 reads CASSIPGTGLGTGELFF. The CDR3, as DNA: TGTGCCAGTAGTATACCCGGGACAGGGTTAGGGACCGGGGAGCTGTTTTTT.

CDR3 amino acids: CASSWGTGGVYEQYF. DNA of the CDR3: TGTGCCAGCAGCTGGGGGACAGGGGGCGTTTACGAGCAGTACTTC. The rearrangement links TRBV7-2 to TRBJ2-7; 12 bases are shared with TRBD1. Germline V gives CDR1 SGHTA, CDR2 FQGNSA. The CDR3 consists of 15 residues. V shed 4 bases and J 4 bases; nucleotides not matched to a gene: 5.

The chain employs TRBV27 and TRBJ2-7; weak D call: TRBD1 (6 bases). V was shortened by 2 bases and J by 3 bases, with 11 bases between the two germline ends. There are 14 residues in the CDR3. CDR1 is MNHEY, CDR2 SMNVEV, per germline (reference sequence). The CDR3 DNA reads as TGTGCCAGCAGTTTAGGAACAGGGAACTACGAGCAGTACTTC. It codes for CASSLGTGNYEQYF.

A remark on this clone: The junction and the germline gene differ at one end; a read error may be behind it. V usage is TRBV27 and J usage is TRBJ1-1; weak D call: TRBD1 (6 bases). CDR3 length: 16 residues. From germline, CDR1 is MNHEY and CDR2 SMNVEV (reference sequence). The CDR3 DNA reads TGTGCCAGCAGTTTACGACTTCCACAGGGCAACACCGAAGCTTTCTTT. This codes for CASSLRLPQGNTEAFF.

The chain combines TRBV9 with TRBJ2-2; possible D gene TRBD2, 5 bases. With 4 bases removed from V and 0 bases from J, the gap between germline ends came to 16 bases. Germline CDR1 SGDLS, CDR2 YYNGEE. CDR3 size: 17 residues. For the CDR3, the DNA is TGTGCCAGCAGCTCCCGGGGTACCGGAACGAACACCGGGGAGCTGTTTTTT. It specifies CASSSRGTGTNTGELFF.

This clone appeared a single time. J is TRBJ2-1 and V is TRBV5-1; 7 bases fit TRBD2. With V trimmed by 0 bases and J by 7 bases, 7 bases remained unmatched. CDR1 is SGHRS and CDR2 is YFSETQ in the germline V gene. This CDR3 has 15 residues. The CDR3 here is CASSLVSGGFNEQFF. Here the CDR3 DNA reads TGCGCCAGCAGCTTGGTTTCCGGGGGGTTTAATGAGCAGTTCTTC.